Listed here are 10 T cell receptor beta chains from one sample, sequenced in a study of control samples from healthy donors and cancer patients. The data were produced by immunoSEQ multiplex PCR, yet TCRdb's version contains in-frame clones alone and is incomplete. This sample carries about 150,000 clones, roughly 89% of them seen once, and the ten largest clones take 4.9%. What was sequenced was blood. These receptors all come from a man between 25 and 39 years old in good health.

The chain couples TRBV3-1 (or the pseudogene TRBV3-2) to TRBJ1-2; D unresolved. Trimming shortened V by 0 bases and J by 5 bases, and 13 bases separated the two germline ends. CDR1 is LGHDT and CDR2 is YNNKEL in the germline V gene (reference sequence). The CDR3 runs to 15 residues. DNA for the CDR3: TGTGCCAGCAGCCAAGAAAGCCTAACCGGGTATGGCTACACCTTC. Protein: CASSQESLTGYGYTF.

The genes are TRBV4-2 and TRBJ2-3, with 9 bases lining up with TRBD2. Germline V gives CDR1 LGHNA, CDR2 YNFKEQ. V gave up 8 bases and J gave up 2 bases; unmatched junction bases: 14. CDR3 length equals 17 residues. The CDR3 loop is CASGKGSGGRSTDTQYF. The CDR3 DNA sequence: TGTGCCAGCGGGAAGGGTAGCGGGGGCCGATCCACAGATACGCAGTATTTT.

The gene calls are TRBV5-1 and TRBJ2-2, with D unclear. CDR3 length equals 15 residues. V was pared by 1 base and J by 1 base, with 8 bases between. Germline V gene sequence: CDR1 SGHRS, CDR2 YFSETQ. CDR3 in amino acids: CASSLSQLNTGELFF. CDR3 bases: TGCGCCAGCAGCTTGTCACAGTTGAACACCGGGGAGCTGTTTTTT.

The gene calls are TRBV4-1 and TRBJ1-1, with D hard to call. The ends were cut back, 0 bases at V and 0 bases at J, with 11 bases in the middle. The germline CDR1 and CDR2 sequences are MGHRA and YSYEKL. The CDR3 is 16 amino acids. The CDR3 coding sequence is TGCGCCAGCAGCCAAGACTTGGCAGTAATGAACACTGAAGCTTTCTTT. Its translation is CASSQDLAVMNTEAFF.

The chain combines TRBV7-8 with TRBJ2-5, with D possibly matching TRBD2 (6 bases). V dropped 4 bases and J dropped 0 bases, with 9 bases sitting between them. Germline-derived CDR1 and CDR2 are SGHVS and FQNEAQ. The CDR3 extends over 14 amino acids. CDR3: CASSYRDYQETQYF. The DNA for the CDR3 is TGTGCCAGCAGCTACCGGGACTACCAAGAGACCCAGTACTTC.

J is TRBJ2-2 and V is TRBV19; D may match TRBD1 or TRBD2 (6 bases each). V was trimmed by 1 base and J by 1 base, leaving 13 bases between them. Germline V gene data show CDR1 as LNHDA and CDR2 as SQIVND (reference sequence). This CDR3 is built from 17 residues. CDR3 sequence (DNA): TGTGCCAGTAGTATAGGGGGGGCACTTCAGAACACCGGGGAGCTGTTTTTT. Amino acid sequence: CASSIGGALQNTGELFF.

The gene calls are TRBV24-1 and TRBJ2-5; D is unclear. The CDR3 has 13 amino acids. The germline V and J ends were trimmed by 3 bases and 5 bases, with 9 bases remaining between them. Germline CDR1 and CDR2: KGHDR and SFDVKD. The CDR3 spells CATSDGSGETQYF. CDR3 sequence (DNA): TGTGCCACCAGTGATGGGTCCGGGGAGACCCAGTACTTC.

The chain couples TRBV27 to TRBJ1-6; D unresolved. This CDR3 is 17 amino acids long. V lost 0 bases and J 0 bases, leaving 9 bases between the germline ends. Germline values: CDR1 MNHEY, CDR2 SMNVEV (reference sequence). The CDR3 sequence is CASSLSGRSSYNSPLHF. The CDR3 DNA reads TGTGCCAGCAGTTTATCAGGCCGTAGCTCCTATAATTCACCCCTCCACTTT.

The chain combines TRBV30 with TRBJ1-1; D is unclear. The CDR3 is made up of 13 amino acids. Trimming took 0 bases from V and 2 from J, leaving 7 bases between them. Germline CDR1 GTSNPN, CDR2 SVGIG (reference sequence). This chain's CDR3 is CAWSVQKNTEAFF. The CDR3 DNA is TGTGCCTGGAGTGTACAAAAAAACACTGAAGCTTTCTTT.

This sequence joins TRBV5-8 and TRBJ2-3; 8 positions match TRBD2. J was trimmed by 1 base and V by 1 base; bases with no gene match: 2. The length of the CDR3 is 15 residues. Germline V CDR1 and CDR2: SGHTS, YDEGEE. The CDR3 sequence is CASSLSLAGTDTQYF. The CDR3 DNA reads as TGTGCCAGCAGCTTGTCACTAGCGGGCACAGATACGCAGTATTTT.